One T cell receptor beta chain is described in this entry. V trimming: 5 bases; J trimming: 2 bases; junction bases outside the gene matches: 6. The CDR3 loop spans 16 amino acids. Germline CDR1 MNHEY, CDR2 SVGEGT. As handled by the study authors: Reference gene primer amplification yielded estimated nucleated cell counts. The protocol was immunoSEQ multiplex PCR, while the TCRdb copy is restricted to in-frame clones and leaves out a portion. That table is the source of V, J and clone size, and D and trimming were worked out from the DNA. The sample lists about 270,000 clones, more than 70% occurring once. This record belongs to a study of blood T cell repertoires in COVID-19. Study overall: Donors in the United States, Italy and Spain gave samples during acute or convalescent COVID-19. PBMCs, B-cell-depleted T cells, or T cells provided the cDNA or gDNA that made up the material.

This chain links TRBV6-2 or TRBV6-3 with TRBJ2-1; TRBD1 matches 10 bases. The sequence derives from a woman aged 45-65 years with acute or convalescent COVID-19. The specimen sequenced was peripheral blood. The CDR3 sequence: CASSSLGQGAYNEQFF. CDR3 in DNA: TGTGCCAGCAGTAGCCTCGGACAGGGGGCCTACAATGAGCAGTTCTTC.